Following are 23 T cell receptor beta chains from one sample sequenced in a study of blood T cell repertoires in COVID-19. TCRdb keeps only in-frame clones here, not all; method: immunoSEQ multiplex PCR. The data contain over 350,000 clones, approximately 90% of them singletons. Sequencing was carried out using PBMCs or T cells enriched from blood (not recorded which). The receptor set was obtained from a woman aged 18-29 years who had recovered from COVID-19.

This clone appeared a few times. This rearrangement joins TRBV3-1 (or the pseudogene TRBV3-2) to TRBJ1-2, with 7 bases lining up with TRBD1. Germline V gene lookup returns CDR1 LGHDT and CDR2 YNNKEL (reference sequence). This CDR3 contains 15 residues. The V gene end was trimmed by 0 bases and the J gene end by 6 bases; junction bases not matched to a gene: 7. Here the CDR3 reads CASSQEKAGGHGYTF. DNA of the CDR3: TGTGCCAGCAGCCAAGAAAAGGCAGGGGGTCATGGCTACACCTTC.

V usage is TRBV3-1 (or the pseudogene TRBV3-2) and J usage is TRBJ2-1; 9 positions agree with TRBD2. The CDR3 covers 16 residues. CDR1 is LGHDT and CDR2 is YNNKEL in the germline V gene (reference sequence). The V segment lost 1 base and the J segment 0 bases; nucleotides outside the gene matches: 1. This CDR3 reads CASSQASGTSYNEQFF. For the CDR3, the DNA is TGTGCCAGCAGCCAAGCTAGCGGGACCTCCTACAATGAGCAGTTCTTC.

The chain couples TRBV4-1 to TRBJ1-1; D perhaps matches TRBD1 (6 bases). The ends were cut back, 4 bases at V and 1 base at J, with 13 bases in the middle. This CDR3 has 15 amino acids. Germline CDR1 is MGHRA and CDR2 is YSYEKL. The CDR3 DNA sequence: TGCGCCAGCAGCCGAGGGGACACAGCGAACACTGAAGCTTTCTTT. Translated, it gives CASSRGDTANTEAFF.

V usage is TRBV9 and J usage is TRBJ1-4; no definite D call. Germline V lookup: CDR1 SGDLS, CDR2 YYNGEE. The CDR3 runs to 16 residues. The V end was cut by 2 bases, the J end by 7 bases, with 18 bases between. CDR3 DNA sequence: TGTGCCAGCAGCGTTACCGGCGGCAGCGGCACTGAAAAACTGTTTTTT. The encoded protein is CASSVTGGSGTEKLFF.

CDR3 DNA: TGTGCCAGCAGTCGTATTACACAGGGGGCGATGGTTTGGTTGCATTTT. Protein: CASSRITQGAMVWLHF. The chain is built from TRBV2 and TRBJ1-5, with TRBD1 matching 9 bases. There are 16 residues in the CDR3. The V segment lost 5 bases and the J segment 15 bases; nucleotides outside the gene matches: 20. Germline assignment: CDR1 SNHLY and CDR2 FYNNEI.

V gene TRBV7-3 combines with J gene TRBJ2-2, with 9 bases that match TRBD1. The length of the CDR3 is 16 residues. Germline CDR1 SGHTA, CDR2 FQGTGA. Unmatched junction bases numbered 9, after V lost 3 bases and J lost 7 bases. The CDR3 bases are TGTGCCAGCAGCTTTAGCACAGGGGGCTTTATCGGGGAGCTGTTTTTT. Amino acid sequence: CASSFSTGGFIGELFF.

The chain has TRBV5-1 and TRBJ2-3, with 7 bases identical to TRBD1. The CDR3 length is 16 residues. V gave up 0 bases and J gave up 1 base; unmatched junction bases: 5. Germline V gene lookup returns CDR1 SGHRS and CDR2 YFSETQ. CDR3 coding DNA: TGCGCCAGCAGCTTGGCCGAAGGACAGGGCACAGATACGCAGTATTTT. Protein product: CASSLAEGQGTDTQYF.

This clone has a single count. This chain joins TRBV21-1 and TRBJ2-7; the table calls TRBD1, which could not be checked here. TRBV21-1 is tagged as a pseudogene. This CDR3 is 16 amino acids long. CDR3 nucleotides: TGTGCCAGCAGCAAAACCGGTCGGACAGGGGCCTACGAGCAGTACTTC. This sequence encodes CASSKTGRTGAYEQYF.

The V call is TRBV19, the J call TRBJ1-1; possible D gene TRBD1, 5 bases. Trimming stripped 6 bases from V and 0 bases from J, with 11 bases between. The CDR3 has 14 residues. The germline gives CDR1 LNHDA, CDR2 SQIVND (reference sequence). DNA for the CDR3: TGTGCCAGTAGCCCGAGACAGATGAACACTGAAGCTTTCTTT. This encodes CASSPRQMNTEAFF.

The table lists this clone with a count of one. The chain joins TRBV28 to TRBJ1-1; 8 nucleotides agree with TRBD1. The CDR3 totals 14 residues. V lost 7 bases, J lost 1 base, and 5 bases stayed unmatched. CDR1 is MDHEN, CDR2 SYDVKM, per germline. The CDR3 protein is CASTPGTGNTEAFF. The CDR3, as DNA: TGTGCCAGCACCCCAGGGACAGGGAACACTGAAGCTTTCTTT.

V is TRBV7-6 and J is TRBJ2-2, with D unresolved. V was cut by 0 bases and J by 1 base, with 9 bases left in between. The germline gives CDR1 SGHVS, CDR2 FNYEAQ. The CDR3 extends over 16 amino acids. The DNA of the CDR3 is TGTGCCAGCAGCTTAGCGCCGATCGGGAACACCGGGGAGCTGTTTTTT. Amino acids: CASSLAPIGNTGELFF.

A single count supports this clone. The DNA of the CDR3 is TGTGCCAGCGGGAGGGACAGGGGGCTGGATGAGCAGTTCTTC. Its protein product is CASGRDRGLDEQFF. The chain joins TRBV5-5 to TRBJ2-1, with 12 bases that match TRBD1. Germline lookup yields CDR1 SGHKS and CDR2 YYEKEE (reference sequence). This CDR3 is 14 amino acids long. V lost 7 bases to trimming and J lost 8 bases; unmatched junction nucleotides: 7.

V gene TRBV3-1 (or the pseudogene TRBV3-2) combines with J gene TRBJ1-1, with 8 bases that match TRBD1. This CDR3 has 14 residues. Unmatched junction bases numbered 6, after V lost 4 bases and J lost 5 bases. Germline V gene lookup returns CDR1 LGHDT and CDR2 YNNKEL (reference sequence). The CDR3 DNA reads TGTGCCAGCAGCCCAAACAGGGGGAGGACTGAAGCTTTCTTT. Its translation is CASSPNRGRTEAFF.

This clone occurred once. The chain employs TRBV27 and TRBJ2-1; 13 bases are a match to TRBD2. CDR3 size: 20 residues. The trim removed 3 bases at V and 2 bases at J, leaving 13 bases unmatched. Germline lookup yields CDR1 MNHEY and CDR2 SMNVEV (reference sequence). In nucleotides, the CDR3 is TGTGCCAGCAGTTTTAGGAGGTCTGGGACTAGCGGGGAACCCTACAATGAGCAGTTCTTC. Translated: CASSFRRSGTSGEPYNEQFF.

The chain couples TRBV4-3 to TRBJ1-1; D not certain. Germline values: CDR1 LGHNA, CDR2 YSLEER. Deletions cut 0 bases from V and 3 bases from J, with 17 bases between. The CDR3 covers 17 residues. CDR3 protein: CASSQDLLLALDTEAFF. CDR3 sequence (DNA): TGCGCCAGCAGCCAAGATCTCCTACTCGCACTTGACACTGAAGCTTTCTTT.

The genes are TRBV5-6 and TRBJ1-2; 9 bases are a match to TRBD1. J lost 8 bases, V lost 4 bases, and 21 bases had no gene match. CDR1 is SGHDT, CDR2 YYEEEE, per germline. The CDR3 is 18 residues long. CDR3 loop: CASSPPGTGTLHLAGYTF. The CDR3 DNA is TGTGCCAGCAGCCCACCCGGGACAGGGACGCTACATCTGGCGGGCTACACCTTC.

The J gene is TRBJ2-7, the V gene TRBV27; D unresolved. Trimming removed 6 bases from V and 3 bases from J, with 12 bases in between. The CDR3 contains 13 residues. Germline values: CDR1 MNHEY, CDR2 SMNVEV (reference sequence). CDR3 coding DNA: TGTGCCAGCAGCCCTATCCTAGACTACGAGCAGTACTTC. It yields the protein CASSPILDYEQYF.

This clone was seen a single time. The rearrangement links TRBV5-1 to TRBJ1-1; D unresolved. Deletions cut 6 bases from V and 4 bases from J, with 13 bases between. Per the germline V gene, CDR1 is SGHRS and CDR2 is YFSETQ. This CDR3 is built from 13 residues. The chain's CDR3 is CASKQTKSTEAFF. For the CDR3, the DNA is TGCGCCAGCAAACAGACCAAGAGCACTGAAGCTTTCTTT.

The chain combines TRBV6-5 with TRBJ1-1, with 8 bases fitting TRBD1. CDR3 length: 14 residues. V lost 0 bases to trimming and J lost 7 bases; unmatched junction nucleotides: 4. Germline V gene data show CDR1 as MNHEY and CDR2 as SVGAGI. CDR3 nucleotide sequence: TGTGCCAGCAGTTACTCTCCAGGGGGCAGTGAAGCTTTCTTT. Translating gives CASSYSPGGSEAFF.

The rearrangement uses TRBV18 and TRBJ2-5, with D tentatively TRBD2 (6 bases). The CDR3 is made up of 14 amino acids. V lost 3 bases and J 2 bases, leaving 10 bases between the germline ends. The germline CDR1 and CDR2 sequences are KGHSH and LQKENI. In DNA form, the CDR3 reads TGTGCCAGCTCACCCGGGGGTCGTCAAGAGACCCAGTACTTC. Translation gives CASSPGGRQETQYF.

The rearrangement links TRBV6-5 to TRBJ1-1, with 7 bases aligning to TRBD1. The trim removed 7 bases at V and 3 bases at J, leaving 8 bases unmatched. From germline, CDR1 is MNHEY and CDR2 SVGAGI. CDR3 length: 14 residues. CDR3 bases: TGTGCCAGCATCCGACAGGGTAGGGACACTGAAGCTTTCTTT. Protein sequence: CASIRQGRDTEAFF.

This chain connects TRBV19 to TRBJ2-1; tentative D call: TRBD2 (7 bases). The CDR3 sequence is 17 residues long. The germline V and J ends were trimmed by 8 bases and 6 bases, with 26 bases remaining between them. Germline V gene lookup returns CDR1 LNHDA and CDR2 SQIVND (reference sequence). CDR3 amino acids: CASQSDGGAGPGNEQFF. The CDR3 DNA follows: TGTGCCAGTCAATCGGATGGGGGGGCAGGGCCGGGCAATGAGCAGTTCTTC.

This sequence joins TRBV30 and TRBJ1-5; 7 bases agree with TRBD1. Germline V gene data show CDR1 as GTSNPN and CDR2 as SVGIG (reference sequence). The J segment lost 6 bases and the V segment lost 1 base, leaving 6 bases of the junction unmatched. The CDR3 contains 14 residues. The CDR3 DNA is TGTGCCTGGAGTGGGGGACAGATGGGTCAGCCCCAGCATTTT. Translating it yields CAWSGGQMGQPQHF.